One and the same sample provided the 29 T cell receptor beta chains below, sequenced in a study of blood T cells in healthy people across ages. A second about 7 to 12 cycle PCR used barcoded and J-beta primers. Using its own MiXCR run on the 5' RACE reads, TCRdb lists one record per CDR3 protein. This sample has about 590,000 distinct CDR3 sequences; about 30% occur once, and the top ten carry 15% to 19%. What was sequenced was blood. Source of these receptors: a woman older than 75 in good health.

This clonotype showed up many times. This chain's CDR3 is CASSLDRDSSADTQYF. In nucleotides, the CDR3 is TGTGCCAGCAGCCTCGACCGGGACAGTTCGGCAGATACGCAGTATTTT. The gene calls are TRBV4-2 and TRBJ2-3; 7 positions match TRBD1. With 4 bases clipped from V and 4 bases from J, the junction kept 11 bases outside the gene matches. The CDR3 runs to 16 residues. CDR1 and CDR2 (germline): LGHNA, YNFKEQ.

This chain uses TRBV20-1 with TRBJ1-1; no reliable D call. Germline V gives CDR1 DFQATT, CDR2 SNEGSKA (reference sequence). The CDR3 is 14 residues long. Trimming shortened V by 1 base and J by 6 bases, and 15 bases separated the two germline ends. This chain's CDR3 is CSARARTESSEAFF. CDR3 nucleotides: TGCAGTGCTAGAGCCCGGACGGAATCCTCTGAAGCTTTCTTT.

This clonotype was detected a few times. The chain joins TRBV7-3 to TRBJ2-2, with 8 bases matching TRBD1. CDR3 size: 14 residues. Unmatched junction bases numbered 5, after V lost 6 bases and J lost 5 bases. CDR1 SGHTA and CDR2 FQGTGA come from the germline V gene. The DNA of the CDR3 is TGTGCCAGCAGATATAGACAGGGGACCGGGGAGCTGTTTTTT. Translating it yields CASRYRQGTGELFF.

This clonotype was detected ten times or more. CDR3 bases: TGTGCCAGCAGCCAATTCCCCCTAACGCGAAGCACAGATACGCAGTATTTT. Its translation: CASSQFPLTRSTDTQYF. J is TRBJ2-3 and V is TRBV7-9; D not certain. The V end lost 5 bases, the J end lost 0 bases, and 18 bases lay between the germline ends. The germline gives CDR1 SEHNR, CDR2 FQNEAQ (reference sequence). The CDR3 spans 17 residues.

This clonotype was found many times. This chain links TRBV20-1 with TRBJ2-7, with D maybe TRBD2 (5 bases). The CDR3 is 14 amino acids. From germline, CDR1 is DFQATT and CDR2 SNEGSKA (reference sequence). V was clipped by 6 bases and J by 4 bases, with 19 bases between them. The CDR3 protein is CSAHGNPGSYEQYF. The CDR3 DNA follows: TGCAGTGCACACGGGAACCCGGGATCTTACGAGCAGTACTTC.

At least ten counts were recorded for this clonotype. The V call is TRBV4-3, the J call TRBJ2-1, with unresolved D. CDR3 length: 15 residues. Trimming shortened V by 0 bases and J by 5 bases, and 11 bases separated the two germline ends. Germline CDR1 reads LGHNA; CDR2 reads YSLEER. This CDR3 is CASSQEAGYHNEQFF. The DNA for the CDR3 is TGCGCCAGCAGCCAAGAAGCCGGGTACCACAATGAGCAGTTCTTC.

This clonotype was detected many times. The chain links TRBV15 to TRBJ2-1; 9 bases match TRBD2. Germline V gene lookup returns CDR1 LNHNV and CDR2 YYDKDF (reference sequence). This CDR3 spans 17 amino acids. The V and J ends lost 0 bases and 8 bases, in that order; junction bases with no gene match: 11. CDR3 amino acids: CATSRDFGGGAIYEQFF. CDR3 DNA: TGTGCCACCAGCAGAGATTTCGGCGGGGGGGCCATATATGAGCAGTTCTTC.

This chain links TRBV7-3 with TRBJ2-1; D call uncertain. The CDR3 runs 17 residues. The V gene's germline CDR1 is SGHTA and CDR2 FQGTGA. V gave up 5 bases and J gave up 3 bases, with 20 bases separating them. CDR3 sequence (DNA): TGTGCCAGCAGCCCCCCCCCCACGTTCAGGATCTACAATGAGCAGTTCTTC. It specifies CASSPPPTFRIYNEQFF.

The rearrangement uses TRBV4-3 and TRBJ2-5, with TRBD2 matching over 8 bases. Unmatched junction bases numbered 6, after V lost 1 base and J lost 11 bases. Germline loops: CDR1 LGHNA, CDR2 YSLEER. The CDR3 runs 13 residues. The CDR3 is CASSQGFGGEQYF. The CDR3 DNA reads TGCGCCAGCAGCCAAGGGTTCGGGGGGGAGCAGTACTTC.

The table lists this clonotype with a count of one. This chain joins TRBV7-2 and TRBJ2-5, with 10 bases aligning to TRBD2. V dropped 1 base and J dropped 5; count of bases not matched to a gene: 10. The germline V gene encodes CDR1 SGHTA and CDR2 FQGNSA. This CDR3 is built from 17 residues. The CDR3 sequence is CASSLVGQRGGPETQYF. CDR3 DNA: TGTGCCAGCAGCTTAGTAGGACAGCGGGGGGGCCCGGAGACCCAGTACTTC.

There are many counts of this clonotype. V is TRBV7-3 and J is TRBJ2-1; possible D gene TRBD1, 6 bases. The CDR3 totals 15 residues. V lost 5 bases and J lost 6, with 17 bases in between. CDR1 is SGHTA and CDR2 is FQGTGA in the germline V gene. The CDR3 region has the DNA TGTGCCAGCAGCCAGAACAGGGTCAACGGCAATGAGCAGTTCTTC. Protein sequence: CASSQNRVNGNEQFF.

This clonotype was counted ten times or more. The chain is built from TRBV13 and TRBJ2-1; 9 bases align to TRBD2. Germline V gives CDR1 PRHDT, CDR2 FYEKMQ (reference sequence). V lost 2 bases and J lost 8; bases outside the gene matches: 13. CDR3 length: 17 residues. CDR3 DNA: TGTGCCAGCAGCTTAAGGACCCCGGGGCGGGGGGGCCATGAGCAGTTCTTC. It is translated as CASSLRTPGRGGHEQFF. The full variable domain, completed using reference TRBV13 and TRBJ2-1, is AAGVIQSPRHLIKEKRETATLKCYPIPRHDTVYWYQQGPGQDPQFLISFYEKMQSDKGSIPDRFSAQQFSDYHSELNMSSLELGDSALYFCASSLRTPGRGGHEQFFGPGTRLTVL.

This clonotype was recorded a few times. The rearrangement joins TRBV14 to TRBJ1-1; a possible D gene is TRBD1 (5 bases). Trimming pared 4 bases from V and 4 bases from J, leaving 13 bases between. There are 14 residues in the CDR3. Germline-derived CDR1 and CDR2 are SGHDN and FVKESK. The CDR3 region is CASSPVYGGTEAFF. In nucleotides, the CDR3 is TGTGCCAGCAGCCCGGTTTACGGGGGCACTGAAGCTTTCTTT.

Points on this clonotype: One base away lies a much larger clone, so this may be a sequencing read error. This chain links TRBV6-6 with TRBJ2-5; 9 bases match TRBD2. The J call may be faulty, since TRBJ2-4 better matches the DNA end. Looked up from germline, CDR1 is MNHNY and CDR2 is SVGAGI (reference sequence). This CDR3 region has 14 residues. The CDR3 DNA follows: TGTGCCAACAAGGCGGGGGGGCCCGAAAACATTCAGTACTTC. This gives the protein CANKAGGPENIQYF.

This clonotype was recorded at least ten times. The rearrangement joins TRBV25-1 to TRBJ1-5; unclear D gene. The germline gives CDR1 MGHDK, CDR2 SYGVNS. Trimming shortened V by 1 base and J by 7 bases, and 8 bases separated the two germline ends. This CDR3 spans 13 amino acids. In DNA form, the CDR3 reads TGTGCCAGCAGTGAATCGGCAGAACAGCCCCAGCATTTT. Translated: CASSESAEQPQHF.

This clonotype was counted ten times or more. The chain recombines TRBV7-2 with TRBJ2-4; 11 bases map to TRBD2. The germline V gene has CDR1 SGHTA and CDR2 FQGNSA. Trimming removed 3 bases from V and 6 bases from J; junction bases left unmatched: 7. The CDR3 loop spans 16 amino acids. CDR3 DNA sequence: TGTGCCAGCAGCTTCGATAGCGGGGGGGCCGGAAACATTCAGTACTTC. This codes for CASSFDSGGAGNIQYF.

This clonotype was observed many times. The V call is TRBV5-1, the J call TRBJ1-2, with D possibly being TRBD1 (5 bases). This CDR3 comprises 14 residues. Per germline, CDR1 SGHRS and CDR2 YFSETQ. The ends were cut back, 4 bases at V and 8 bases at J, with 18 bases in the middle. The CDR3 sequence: CASSPLDGGGGYTF. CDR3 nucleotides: TGCGCCAGCAGCCCCCTGGACGGGGGAGGAGGCTACACCTTC. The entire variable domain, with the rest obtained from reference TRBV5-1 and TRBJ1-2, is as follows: KAGVTQTPRYLIKTRGQQVTLSCSPISGHRSVSWYQQTPGQGLQFLFEYFSETQRNKGNFPGRFSGRQFSNSRSEMNVSTLELGDSALYLCASSPLDGGGGYTFGSGTRLTVV.

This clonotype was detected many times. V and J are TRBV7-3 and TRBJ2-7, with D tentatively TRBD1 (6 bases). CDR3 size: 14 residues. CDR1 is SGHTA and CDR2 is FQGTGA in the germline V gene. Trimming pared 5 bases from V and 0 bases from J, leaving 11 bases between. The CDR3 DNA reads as TGTGCCAGCAGCGCATTGGGGGCCTCCTACGAGCAGTACTTC. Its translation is CASSALGASYEQYF.

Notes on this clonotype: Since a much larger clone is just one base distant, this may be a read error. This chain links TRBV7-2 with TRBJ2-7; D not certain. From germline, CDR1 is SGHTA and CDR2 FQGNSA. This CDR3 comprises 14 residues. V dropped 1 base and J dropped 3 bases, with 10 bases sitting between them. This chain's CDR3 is CASSLDANLYEQYF. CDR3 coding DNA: TGTGCCAGCAGCTTAGATGCTAATCTCTACGAGCAGTACTTC. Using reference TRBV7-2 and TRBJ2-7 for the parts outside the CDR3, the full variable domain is GAGVSQSPSNKVTEKGKDVELRCDPISGHTALYWYRQSLGQGLEFLIYFQGNSAPDKSGLPSDRFSAERTGGSVSTLTIQRTQQEDSAVYLCASSLDANLYEQYFGPGTRLTVT.

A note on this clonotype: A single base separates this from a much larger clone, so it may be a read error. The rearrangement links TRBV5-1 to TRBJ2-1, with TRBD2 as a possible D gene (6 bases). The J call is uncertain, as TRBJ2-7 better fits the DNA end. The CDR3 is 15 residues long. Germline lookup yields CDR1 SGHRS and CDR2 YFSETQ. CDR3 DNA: TGCGCCAGCACTCTGGGAGGAAACTCCTACAATGAGCAGTACTTC. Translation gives CASTLGGNSYNEQYF.

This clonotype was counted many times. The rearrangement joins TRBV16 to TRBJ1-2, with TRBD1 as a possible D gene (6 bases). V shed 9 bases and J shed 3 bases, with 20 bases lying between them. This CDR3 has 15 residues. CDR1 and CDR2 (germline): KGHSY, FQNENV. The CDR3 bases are TGTGCCAGTCATAGGACAGCCGGAGGATACTATGGCTACACCTTC. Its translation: CASHRTAGGYYGYTF.

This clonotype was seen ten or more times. CDR3 protein: CAALRDRGGNNEQFF. CDR3 DNA sequence: TGTGCCGCCTTAAGGGACAGGGGGGGAAACAATGAGCAGTTCTTC. The chain links TRBV10-3 to TRBJ2-1, with TRBD1 matching over 11 bases. The V segment lost 11 bases and the J segment 5 bases; nucleotides outside the gene matches: 11. CDR1 is ENHRY, CDR2 SYGVKD, per germline. The CDR3 consists of 15 residues.

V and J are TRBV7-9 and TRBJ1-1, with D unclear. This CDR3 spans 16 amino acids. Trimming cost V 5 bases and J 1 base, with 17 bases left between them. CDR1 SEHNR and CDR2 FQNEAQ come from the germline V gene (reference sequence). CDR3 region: CASSGFGRVGNTEAFF. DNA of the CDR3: TGTGCCAGCAGCGGTTTCGGGAGGGTGGGGAACACTGAAGCTTTCTTT.

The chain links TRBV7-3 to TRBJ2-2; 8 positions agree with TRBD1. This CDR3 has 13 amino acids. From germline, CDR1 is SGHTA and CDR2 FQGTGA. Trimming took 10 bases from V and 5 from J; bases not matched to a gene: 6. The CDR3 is CATRGPGTGELFF. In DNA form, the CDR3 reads TGTGCCACCAGGGGGCCCGGGACCGGGGAGCTGTTTTTT.

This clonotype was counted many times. The CDR3 region is CASSDVRGDIQYF. In DNA form, the CDR3 reads TGTGCCAGCAGCGACGTGCGGGGAGACATTCAGTACTTC. The chain employs TRBV9 and TRBJ2-4, with TRBD2 as a possible D gene (6 bases). The V gene lost 3 bases and the J gene lost 8 bases, with 12 bases spanning the gap. The CDR3 sequence is 13 residues long. CDR1 is SGDLS, CDR2 YYNGEE, per germline.

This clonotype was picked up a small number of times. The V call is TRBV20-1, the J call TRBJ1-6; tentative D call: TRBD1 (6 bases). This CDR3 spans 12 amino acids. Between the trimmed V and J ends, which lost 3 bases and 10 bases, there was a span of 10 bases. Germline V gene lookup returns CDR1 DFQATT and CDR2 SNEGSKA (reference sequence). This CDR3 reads CSASTGNSPLHF. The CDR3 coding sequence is TGCAGTGCTAGTACAGGGAACTCACCCCTCCACTTT.

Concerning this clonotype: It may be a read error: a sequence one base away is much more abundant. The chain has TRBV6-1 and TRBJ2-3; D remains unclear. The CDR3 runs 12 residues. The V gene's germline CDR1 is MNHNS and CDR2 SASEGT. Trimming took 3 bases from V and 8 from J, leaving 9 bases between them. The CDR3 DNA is TGTGCCAGCAGTGAGATAGGCGTTACGCAGTATTTT. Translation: CASSEIGVTQYF.

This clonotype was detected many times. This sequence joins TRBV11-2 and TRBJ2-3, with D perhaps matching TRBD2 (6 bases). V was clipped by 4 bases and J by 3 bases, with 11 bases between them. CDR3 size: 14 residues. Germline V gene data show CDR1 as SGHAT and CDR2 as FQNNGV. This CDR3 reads CASSSPTRTDTQYF. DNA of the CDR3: TGTGCCAGCAGCTCCCCGACTAGAACAGATACGCAGTATTTT.

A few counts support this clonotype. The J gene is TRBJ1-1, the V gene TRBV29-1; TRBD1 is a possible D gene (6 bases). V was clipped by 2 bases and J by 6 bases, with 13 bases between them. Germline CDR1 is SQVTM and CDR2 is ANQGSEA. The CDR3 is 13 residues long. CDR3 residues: CSVEKGEGAEAFF. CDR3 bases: TGCAGCGTTGAAAAGGGGGAGGGGGCTGAAGCTTTCTTT. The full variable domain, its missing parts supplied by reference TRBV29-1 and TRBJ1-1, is SAVISQKPSRDICQRGTSLTIQCQVDSQVTMMFWYRQQPGQSLTLIATANQGSEATYESGFVIDKFPISRPNLTFSTLTVSNMSPEDSSIYLCSVEKGEGAEAFFGQGTRLTVV.